The rows below give T cell receptor beta chains drawn from one sample of a study of T-cell memory formation after mild COVID-19. TCRdb redid the calling of the 5' RACE reads with MiXCR, one entry per CDR3 protein. The sample yields 250,000 to 400,000 distinct CDR3 sequences, 13% to 15% seen once. The sequenced sample was PBMCs or a T cell subset sorted from them (not recorded which). The receptor source for this set is a man between 18 and 29 years old who had mild COVID-19 (a few samples of this study predate the infection). Cell type and time point are not known. Both conserved end residues are part of each CDR3. Fields, in order: clone size, V gene, J gene, D gene, CDR3 protein, CDR3 DNA. The D gene is left open where the match is weak. Size values are once, few and many counts, or a class for expanded clones, and some rows have none.

size: NA
V: TRBV12-3/TRBV12-4
J: TRBJ2-1
D: NA
CDR3: CASSLTGSYNEQFF
DNA: TGTGCCAGCAGTTTGACGGGGTCCTACAATGAGCAGTTCTTC

size: few
V: TRBV27
J: TRBJ2-1
D: NA
CDR3: CASGRRFGRNEQFF
DNA: TGTGCCAGCGGGAGACGGTTTGGAAGGAATGAGCAGTTCTTC

size: many
V: TRBV6-1
J: TRBJ2-2
D: TRBD1
CDR3: CASSEGTGDTGELFF
DNA: TGTGCCAGCAGTGAAGGGACAGGGGACACCGGGGAGCTGTTTTTT

size: few
V: TRBV5-6
J: TRBJ1-2
D: NA
CDR3: CASSLNRRYYGYTF
DNA: TGTGCCAGCAGCTTGAATCGTCGGTACTATGGCTACACCTTC

size: NA
V: TRBV5-1
J: TRBJ2-4
D: TRBD1
CDR3: CASSLFTGENIQYF
DNA: TGCGCCAGCAGCTTGTTCACAGGGGAAAACATTCAGTACTTC

size: once
V: TRBV7-8
J: TRBJ1-4
D: NA
CDR3: CASSSSYREPGKLFF
DNA: TGTGCCAGCAGCTCGAGCTACAGGGAACCAGGAAAACTGTTTTTT

size: few
V: TRBV5-6
J: TRBJ2-7
D: TRBD2
CDR3: CASSPNGGAQEQYF
DNA: TGTGCCAGCAGCCCGAACGGGGGGGCTCAAGAGCAGTACTTC

size: few
V: TRBV7-2
J: TRBJ1-2
D: NA
CDR3: CASSLQPGGYGYTF
DNA: TGTGCCAGCAGCCTCCAACCGGGGGGCTATGGCTACACCTTC

size: few
V: TRBV28
J: TRBJ2-5
D: NA
CDR3: CASSSAPRQYTWTQYF
DNA: TGTGCCAGCAGTTCCGCCCCCCGACAGTACACGTGGACCCAGTACTTC

size: NA
V: TRBV11-1
J: TRBJ2-7
D: NA
CDR3: CASSWAREQYF
DNA: TGTGCCAGCAGCTGGGCCCGCGAGCAGTACTTC

size: few
V: TRBV29-1
J: TRBJ2-5
D: NA
CDR3: CSVGRAPQETQYF
DNA: TGCAGCGTTGGGAGGGCGCCCCAAGAGACCCAGTACTTC

size: NA
V: TRBV5-1
J: TRBJ1-2
D: NA
CDR3: CASSFEGNYGYTF
DNA: TGCGCCAGCAGCTTCGAAGGGAACTATGGCTACACCTTC

size: NA
V: TRBV6-5
J: TRBJ2-3
D: NA
CDR3: CASSYSRTRASTDTQYF
DNA: TGTGCCAGCAGTTACTCAAGGACACGAGCTAGCACAGATACGCAGTATTTT

size: many
V: TRBV28
J: TRBJ2-2
D: NA
CDR3: CASTGPPYANTGELFF
DNA: TGTGCCAGCACAGGGCCGCCGTACGCGAACACCGGGGAGCTGTTTTTT

size: NA
V: TRBV6-5
J: TRBJ1-2
D: TRBD1
CDR3: CASGTGGLRIYGYTF
DNA: TGTGCCAGCGGGACAGGGGGCTTAAGGATCTATGGCTACACCTTC

size: few
V: TRBV7-2
J: TRBJ1-2
D: NA
CDR3: CASSLAAGRNYGYTF
DNA: TGTGCCAGCAGCTTAGCCGCGGGACGGAACTATGGCTACACCTTC

size: NA
V: TRBV18
J: TRBJ2-7
D: TRBD2
CDR3: CASSLGLADEQYF
DNA: TGTGCCAGCTCACTCGGACTAGCGGACGAGCAGTACTTC

size: NA
V: TRBV29-1
J: TRBJ2-1
D: TRBD1
CDR3: CSVPRQGANEQFF
DNA: TGCAGCGTACCCAGACAGGGGGCGAATGAGCAGTTCTTC

size: few
V: TRBV20-1
J: TRBJ2-3
D: TRBD2
CDR3: CSATPPGLVKTDTQYF
DNA: TGCAGTGCTACCCCTCCGGGACTAGTAAAAACAGATACGCAGTATTTT

size: few
V: TRBV9
J: TRBJ2-7
D: TRBD2
CDR3: CASSVGLANHEQYF
DNA: TGTGCCAGCAGCGTTGGACTAGCGAACCACGAGCAGTACTTC

size: few
V: TRBV12-3/TRBV12-4
J: TRBJ2-1
D: TRBD2
CDR3: CASSPVRGGAGDEQFF
DNA: TGTGCCAGCAGTCCCGTACGCGGGGGGGCAGGCGATGAGCAGTTCTTC

size: few
V: TRBV7-2
J: TRBJ1-2
D: NA
CDR3: CASSLRRGYTF
DNA: TGTGCCAGCAGCTTAAGAAGGGGCTACACCTTC

size: few
V: TRBV28
J: TRBJ1-1
D: NA
CDR3: CASSQMITEAFF
DNA: TGTGCCAGCAGTCAGATGATCACTGAAGCTTTCTTT

size: few
V: TRBV9
J: TRBJ2-3
D: TRBD2
CDR3: CASSVSPGGPPDTQYF
DNA: TGTGCCAGCAGCGTCTCCCCGGGGGGGCCTCCAGATACGCAGTATTTT